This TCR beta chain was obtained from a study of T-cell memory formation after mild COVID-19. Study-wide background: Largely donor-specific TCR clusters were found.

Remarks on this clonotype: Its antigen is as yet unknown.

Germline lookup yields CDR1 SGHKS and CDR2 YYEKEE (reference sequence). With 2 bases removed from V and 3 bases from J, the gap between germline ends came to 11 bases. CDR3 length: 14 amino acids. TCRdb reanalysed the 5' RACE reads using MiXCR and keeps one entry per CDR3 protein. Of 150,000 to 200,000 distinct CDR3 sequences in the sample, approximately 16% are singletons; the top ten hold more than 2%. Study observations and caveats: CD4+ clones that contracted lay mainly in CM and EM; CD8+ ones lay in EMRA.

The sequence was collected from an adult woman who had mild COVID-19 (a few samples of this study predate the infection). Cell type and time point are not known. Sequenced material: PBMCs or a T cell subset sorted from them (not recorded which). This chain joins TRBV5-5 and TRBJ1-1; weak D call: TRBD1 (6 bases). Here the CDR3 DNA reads TGTGCCAGCAGCTTTGGGGGGGCGGACACTGAAGCTTTCTTT. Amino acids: CASSFGGADTEAFF.